Presented here are 9 T cell receptor beta chains from one specimen sequenced in a study of cytomegalovirus exposure and HLA in healthy donors. The primer mix had 60 Vbeta and 13 Jbeta primers. Sequencing used immunoSEQ multiplex PCR; TCRdb keeps in-frame clones, though not all of them. The repertoire holds about 160,000 clones, approximately 88% seen once, with under 2% in the top ten. The sequenced material came from PBMCs. Every receptor here comes from a woman aged 18-30 years in good health and CMV-seronegative.

The gene calls are TRBV18 and TRBJ1-1; D possibly corresponds to TRBD1 (6 bases). Germline V gives CDR1 KGHSH, CDR2 LQKENI. There are 13 residues in the CDR3. V was shortened by 5 bases and J by 0 bases, with 7 bases between the two germline ends. The CDR3 sequence is CASSRDMNTEAFF. The CDR3 DNA sequence: TGTGCCAGCTCAAGGGACATGAACACTGAAGCTTTCTTT.

The chain employs TRBV18 and TRBJ2-2; 10 bases align to TRBD2. The germline CDR1 and CDR2 sequences are KGHSH and LQKENI. The CDR3 has 16 amino acids. V shed 6 bases and J 1 base; nucleotides not matched to a gene: 5. The CDR3 nucleotides are TGTGCCAGCTCGCGGACTAGCGGCGAGAACACCGGGGAGCTGTTTTTT. Its translation is CASSRTSGENTGELFF.

The CDR3 nucleotides read TGCGCCAGCAGTCCGGACAGGGGGGATGGCTACACCTTC. It yields the protein CASSPDRGDGYTF. The chain links TRBV5-1 to TRBJ1-2, with 10 nucleotides matching TRBD1. V lost 5 bases to trimming and J lost 6 bases; unmatched junction nucleotides: 4. Germline CDR1 and CDR2: SGHRS and YFSETQ. This CDR3 region has 13 residues. Together with reference TRBV5-1 and TRBJ1-2, the CDR3 gives the full variable domain: KAGVTQTPRYLIKTRGQQVTLSCSPISGHRSVSWYQQTPGQGLQFLFEYFSETQRNKGNFPGRFSGRQFSNSRSEMNVSTLELGDSALYLCASSPDRGDGYTFGSGTRLTVV.

Only one count was recorded for this clone. The chain links TRBV2 to TRBJ2-7; 13 bases line up with TRBD2. CDR3 size: 15 residues. The germline CDR1 and CDR2 sequences are SNHLY and FYNNEI. The junction had 16 bases not matched to a gene; V was cut back by 8 bases and J by 12 bases. In DNA, the CDR3 is TGTGCCAGCGCCGCGGCCGTGACTAGCGGGGGGTTGAGGTACTTC. It translates to CASAAAVTSGGLRYF.

This chain uses TRBV6-5 with TRBJ1-3, with D possibly matching TRBD1 (6 bases). Per the germline V gene, CDR1 is MNHEY and CDR2 is SVGAGI. V was clipped by 7 bases and J by 3 bases, with 13 bases between them. The CDR3 loop spans 14 amino acids. CDR3 region: CASITSRGGNTIYF. The CDR3 DNA reads TGTGCCAGCATCACATCCAGGGGTGGAAACACCATATATTTT.

The chain employs TRBV9 and TRBJ1-2; TRBD1 matches 7 bases. The germline V gene encodes CDR1 SGDLS and CDR2 YYNGEE. Trimming cost V 4 bases and J 5 bases; bases outside gene matches: 11. The CDR3 contains 15 residues. The CDR3 loop reads CASSTGQEARYGYTF. The CDR3 DNA reads TGTGCCAGCAGCACCGGACAGGAGGCGAGGTATGGCTACACCTTC.

The rearrangement uses TRBV7-3 and TRBJ1-1; maybe TRBD1 (6 bases). Trimming stripped 8 bases from V and 1 base from J, with 11 bases between. The V gene's germline CDR1 is SGHTA and CDR2 FQGTGA. This CDR3 contains 13 residues. CDR3 DNA: TGTGCCAGCGGGGCGACAGGGAACACTGAAGCTTTCTTT. It codes for CASGATGNTEAFF.

This rearrangement joins TRBV5-1 to TRBJ1-2; D possibly corresponds to TRBD1 (5 bases). The CDR3 covers 14 residues. The V end was cut by 1 base, the J end by 1 base, with 8 bases between. Germline CDR1 and CDR2: SGHRS and YFSETQ. Here the CDR3 reads CASSLSGDNYGYTF. The CDR3 DNA follows: TGCGCCAGCAGCTTGTCGGGGGATAACTATGGCTACACCTTC.

The chain carries TRBV6-1 and TRBJ2-7; D is perhaps TRBD1 (5 bases). Trimming removed 6 bases at V and 3 bases at J, with 12 bases between. The V gene's germline CDR1 is MNHNS and CDR2 SASEGT. The CDR3 is made up of 13 amino acids. DNA of the CDR3: TGTGCCAGCAGCCAGACAGATTTCTACGAGCAGTACTTC. As protein: CASSQTDFYEQYF.